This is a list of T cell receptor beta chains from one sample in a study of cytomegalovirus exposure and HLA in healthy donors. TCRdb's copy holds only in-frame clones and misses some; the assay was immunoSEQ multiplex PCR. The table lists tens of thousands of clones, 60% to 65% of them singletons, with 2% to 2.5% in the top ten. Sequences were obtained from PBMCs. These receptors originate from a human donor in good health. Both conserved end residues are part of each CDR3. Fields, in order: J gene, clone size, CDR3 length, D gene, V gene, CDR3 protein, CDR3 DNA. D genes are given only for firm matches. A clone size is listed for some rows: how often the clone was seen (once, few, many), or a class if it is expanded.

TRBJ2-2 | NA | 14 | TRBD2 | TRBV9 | CASTPRGVGGELFF | TGTGCCAGCACCCCCCGGGGGGTTGGCGGGGAGCTGTTTTTT
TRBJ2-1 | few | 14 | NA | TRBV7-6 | CASSLRPQFDEQFF | TGTGCCAGCAGCTTAAGGCCACAGTTCGATGAGCAGTTCTTC
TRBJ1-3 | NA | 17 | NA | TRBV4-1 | CASSLGGGTGSGNTIYF | TGCGCCAGCAGCCTTGGGGGGGGTACGGGCTCTGGAAACACCATATATTTT
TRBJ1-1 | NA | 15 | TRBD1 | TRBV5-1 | CASSTSGTVNTEAFF | TGCGCCAGCAGCACATCCGGGACAGTGAACACTGAAGCTTTCTTT
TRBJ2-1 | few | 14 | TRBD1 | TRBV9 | CASSPSRGPEEQFF | TGTGCCAGCAGCCCTTCCAGGGGGCCGGAGGAGCAGTTCTTC
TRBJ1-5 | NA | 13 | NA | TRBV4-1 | CASSRVGDQPQHF | TGCGCCAGCAGCAGGGTCGGGGATCAGCCCCAGCATTTT
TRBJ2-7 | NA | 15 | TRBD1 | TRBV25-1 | CASSEPGTDSYEQYF | TGTGCCAGCAGTGAGCCCGGGACAGATTCCTACGAGCAGTACTTC
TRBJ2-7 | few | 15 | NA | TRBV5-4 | CASSLSEVSGYEQYF | TGTGCCAGCAGCTTGAGCGAGGTTTCGGGATACGAGCAGTACTTC
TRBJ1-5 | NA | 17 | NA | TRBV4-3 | CASSQQASAASNQPQHF | TGCGCCAGCAGCCAACAGGCTAGCGCGGCGAGCAATCAGCCCCAGCATTTT
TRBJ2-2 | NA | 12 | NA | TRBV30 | CAWSLEAGELFF | TGTGCCTGGAGTCTAGAGGCCGGGGAGCTGTTTTTT
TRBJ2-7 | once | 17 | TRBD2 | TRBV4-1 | CASSQDQASGRSKEQYF | TGCGCCAGCAGCCAAGATCAGGCTAGCGGGCGCAGTAAGGAGCAGTACTTC
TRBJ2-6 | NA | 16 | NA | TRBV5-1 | CASSLQVSSGANVLTF | TGCGCCAGCAGCTTGCAGGTTAGCTCTGGGGCCAACGTCCTGACTTTC
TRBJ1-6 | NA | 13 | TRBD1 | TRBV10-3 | CATQGPNNSPLHF | TGTGCCACACAGGGGCCCAATAATTCACCCCTCCACTTT
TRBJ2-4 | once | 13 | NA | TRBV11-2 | CASSLGQTNIQYF | TGTGCCAGCAGCTTGGGGCAGACAAACATTCAGTACTTC
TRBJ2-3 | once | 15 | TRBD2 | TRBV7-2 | CASSLAGGGADTQYF | TGTGCCAGCAGCTTAGCAGGTGGGGGGGCAGATACGCAGTATTTT
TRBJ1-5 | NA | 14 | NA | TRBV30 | CAWSVIGGDQPQHF | TGTGCCTGGAGTGTAATAGGGGGGGATCAGCCCCAGCATTTT
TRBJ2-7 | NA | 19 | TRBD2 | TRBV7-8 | CASSPLPGTSGAMHYEQYF | TGTGCCAGCAGCCCCCTACCCGGGACTAGCGGGGCGATGCACTACGAGCAGTACTTC
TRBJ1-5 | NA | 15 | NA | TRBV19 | CASSIGQATFQPQHF | TGTGCCAGTAGTATCGGTCAGGCCACCTTTCAGCCCCAGCATTTT
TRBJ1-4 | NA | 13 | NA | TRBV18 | CASSPAANEKLFF | TGTGCCAGCTCACCGGCGGCTAATGAAAAACTGTTTTTT
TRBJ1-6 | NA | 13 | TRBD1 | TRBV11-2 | CASSRDRELPLHF | TGTGCCAGCAGCCGGGACAGGGAACTTCCCCTCCACTTT
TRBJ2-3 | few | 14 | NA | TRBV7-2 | CASSLVRGTDTQYF | TGTGCCAGCAGCCTCGTCCGGGGAACAGATACGCAGTATTTT
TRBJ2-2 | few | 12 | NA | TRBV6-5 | CASSYRTGELFF | TGTGCCAGCAGTTATCGGACCGGGGAGCTGTTTTTT
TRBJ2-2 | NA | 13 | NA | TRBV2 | CASSGQITGELFF | TGTGCCAGCAGTGGGCAGATCACCGGGGAGCTGTTTTTT
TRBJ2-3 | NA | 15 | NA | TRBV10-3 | CATKWNSRGWDTQYF | TGTGCCACCAAGTGGAATTCCAGGGGATGGGATACGCAGTATTTT
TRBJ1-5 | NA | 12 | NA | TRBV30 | CAWSWGDQPQHF | TGTGCCTGGAGTTGGGGAGATCAGCCCCAGCATTTT
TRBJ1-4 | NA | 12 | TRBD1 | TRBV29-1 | CSAGQGAEKLFF | TGCAGCGCGGGACAGGGGGCTGAAAAACTGTTTTTT